This T cell receptor beta chain was profiled in a study of blood T cell repertoires in COVID-19. Study-level background: Samples came from the United States, Italy and Spain, spanning acute and convalescent COVID-19. From T cells, B-cell-depleted T cells, or PBMCs came the material, which was cDNA or gDNA.

This CDR3 comprises 16 residues. This clone was seen once. Original analysis: Amplification of reference gene primers was used by the study to estimate nucleated cell counts. The repertoire was sequenced with immunoSEQ multiplex PCR; TCRdb's copy has only in-frame clones and lacks some. V and J calls and clone size come straight from that table; D and trimming were deduced from the DNA. Counted here are over 250,000 clones, 70% to 85% occurring once; the ten biggest clones make up approximately 3.2%. The sample taken for sequencing was peripheral blood. The source is an elderly woman with acute or convalescent COVID-19. This chain connects TRBV12-1 to TRBJ1-2; the tabulated D call, TRBD1, remains unverified against the DNA. TRBV12-1 is a listed pseudogene. CDR3 nucleotides: TGTGCCAGCAGCTGGGGGACAGGGCCTATTAACTATGGCTACACCTTC. This translates into CASSWGTGPINYGYTF.